Presented here are 28 T cell receptor beta chains from one specimen sequenced in a study of blood T cell repertoires in COVID-19. This table comes from immunoSEQ multiplex PCR, and its TCRdb copy is limited to in-frame clones, with some not included. The repertoire holds 160,000 or so clones, with roughly 78% as singletons. What was sequenced was peripheral blood. Source of these receptors: a woman between 55 and 75 years old with COVID-19, enrolled during active disease.

The CDR3 coding sequence is TGTGCCAGCAGCGTAGCGATAGCGGGGAGCTCCTACAATGAGCAGTTCTTC. It specifies CASSVAIAGSSYNEQFF. The chain carries TRBV9 and TRBJ2-1; 8 bases are a match to TRBD2. V gave up 0 bases and J gave up 0 bases; unmatched junction bases: 5. This CDR3 has 17 residues. The germline gives CDR1 SGDLS, CDR2 YYNGEE.

The V and J genes are TRBV6-4 and TRBJ2-5, with 13 nucleotides matching TRBD2. The CDR3 has 20 residues. J was trimmed by 5 bases and V by 0 bases; bases with no gene match: 15. CDR1 and CDR2 from the germline V gene are MRHNA and SNTAGT. As DNA, the CDR3 is TGTGCCAGCAGTGACTCGACAGGGCCGACTAGCGGGAGGTTGCGGGAGACCCAGTACTTC. Its translation is CASSDSTGPTSGRLRETQYF.

This clone was observed a handful of times. The CDR3 bases are TGTGCCAGTAGTATAGATGCCCGGAGCTCCTACAATGAGCAGTTCTTC. Translated: CASSIDARSSYNEQFF. The chain uses TRBV19 and TRBJ2-1; D ambiguous. Trimming shortened V by 0 bases and J by 0 bases, and 9 bases separated the two germline ends. Germline CDR1 reads LNHDA; CDR2 reads SQIVND (reference sequence). The CDR3 totals 16 residues.

The rearrangement links TRBV6-5 to TRBJ1-6; D might be TRBD1 (5 bases). Trimming removed 5 bases from V and 8 bases from J, with 16 bases in between. The CDR3 runs to 15 residues. Germline V gene lookup returns CDR1 MNHEY and CDR2 SVGAGI. The CDR3 region has the DNA TGTGCCAGCAGTCGTCGGGAAGGAGGGGATTCACCCCTCCACTTT. Translating gives CASSRREGGDSPLHF.

This chain uses TRBV6-5 with TRBJ1-2; D possibly corresponds to TRBD1 (5 bases). The CDR3 extends over 15 amino acids. The ends were cut back, 7 bases at V and 2 bases at J, with 17 bases in the middle. The germline CDR1 and CDR2 sequences are MNHEY and SVGAGI. In nucleotides, the CDR3 is TGTGCCAGCACCCCCCGAAGGACAAGCAACTATGGCTACACCTTC. Translated, it gives CASTPRRTSNYGYTF.

The rearrangement links TRBV7-2 to TRBJ1-5; no clear D gene. CDR1 SGHTA and CDR2 FQGNSA come from the germline V gene. The V end lost 0 bases, the J end lost 4 bases, and 7 bases lay between the germline ends. The CDR3 consists of 14 residues. CDR3 coding DNA: TGTGCCAGCAGCTTAGCCGGGGAGAATCAGCCCCAGCATTTT. Translated: CASSLAGENQPQHF.

As DNA, the CDR3 is TGTGCCAGCACTGTCTCACAGGGGGGTTTTTCAGAGACCCAGTACTTC. It codes for CASTVSQGGFSETQYF. The V call is TRBV28, the J call TRBJ2-5, with 8 positions matching TRBD1. The CDR3 has 16 amino acids. Germline CDR1 MDHEN, CDR2 SYDVKM. J gave up 4 bases and V 7 bases, and 14 bases lay outside the gene matches. The complete variable domain, with remaining parts taken from reference TRBV28 and TRBJ2-5, reads DVKVTQSSRYLVKRTGEKVFLECVQDMDHENMFWYRQDPGLGLRLIYFSYDVKMKEKGDIPEGYSVSREKKERFSLILESASTNQTSMYLCASTVSQGGFSETQYFGPGTRLLVL.

J is TRBJ2-6 and V is TRBV28; possibly TRBD2 for D (6 bases). Looked up from germline, CDR1 is MDHEN and CDR2 is SYDVKM. This CDR3 has 18 residues. V dropped 6 bases and J dropped 1 base, with 19 bases sitting between them. The CDR3 protein is CASSRGRRFGSGANVLTF. In nucleotides, the CDR3 is TGTGCCAGCAGCAGAGGGAGGCGGTTTGGATCTGGGGCCAACGTCCTGACTTTC.

The chain has TRBV5-4 and TRBJ2-7; D not resolved. Deletions cut 0 bases from V and 1 base from J, with 14 bases between. CDR1 SGHNT and CDR2 YYREEE come from the germline V gene (reference sequence). There are 16 residues in the CDR3. The CDR3 nucleotides are TGTGCCAGCAGCTTGGATCCACAGAAGTCATCCTACGAGCAGTACTTC. Translating it yields CASSLDPQKSSYEQYF.

The genes are TRBV9 and TRBJ1-2, with TRBD1 as a possible D gene (5 bases). Germline V gives CDR1 SGDLS, CDR2 YYNGEE. V was cut by 0 bases and J by 2 bases, with 14 bases left in between. This CDR3 contains 16 residues. The CDR3 region has the DNA TGTGCCAGCAGCGTAGATAGGGAGGGGTTAAACTATGGCTACACCTTC. Amino acids: CASSVDREGLNYGYTF.

V gene TRBV6-2 or TRBV6-3 combines with J gene TRBJ1-5; 8 nucleotides line up with TRBD1. With 4 bases clipped from V and 4 bases from J, the junction kept 12 bases outside the gene matches. Looked up from germline, CDR1 is MNHEY and CDR2 is SVGEGT. The CDR3 totals 17 residues. The CDR3 DNA reads as TGTGCCAGCAGTTTGACAGGGGCCGGGGTGTGGAATCAGCCCCAGCATTTT. It is translated as CASSLTGAGVWNQPQHF.

The chain carries TRBV2 and TRBJ2-3; 10 bases match TRBD2. There are 14 residues in the CDR3. V was clipped by 7 bases and J by 5 bases; unmatched bases: 6. The germline V gene has CDR1 SNHLY and CDR2 FYNNEI. The CDR3 here is CASIILAGEDTQYF. CDR3 bases: TGTGCCAGCATCATCCTAGCGGGGGAAGATACGCAGTATTTT.

This chain uses TRBV9 with TRBJ2-6, with D possibly TRBD2 on 5 matching bases. Germline assignment: CDR1 SGDLS and CDR2 YYNGEE. Trimming pared 2 bases from V and 1 base from J, leaving 13 bases between. This CDR3 is built from 17 residues. In DNA form, the CDR3 reads TGTGCCAGCAGCGTCGCACCCAGAGGGTCTGGGGCCAACGTCCTGACTTTC. This gives the protein CASSVAPRGSGANVLTF. Supplemented by reference TRBV9 and TRBJ2-6, the full variable domain reads DSGVTQTPKHLITATGQRVTLRCSPRSGDLSVYWYQQSLDQGLQFLIQYYNGEERAKGNILERFSAQQFPDLHSELNLSSLELGDSALYFCASSVAPRGSGANVLTFGAGSRLTVL.

In this sample, this clone turned up a few times. The rearrangement uses TRBV27 and TRBJ2-2, with unresolved D. The germline V gene has CDR1 MNHEY and CDR2 SMNVEV (reference sequence). This CDR3 has 13 residues. V was cut by 3 bases and J by 6 bases, with 8 bases left in between. The CDR3 reads CASSFQAPGELFF. The CDR3 nucleotides read TGTGCCAGCAGTTTTCAGGCCCCCGGGGAGCTGTTTTTT.

The chain employs TRBV29-1 and TRBJ1-1; 11 nucleotides align to TRBD1. With 7 bases clipped from V and 3 bases from J, the junction kept 7 bases outside the gene matches. CDR1 and CDR2 from the germline V gene are SQVTM and ANQGSEA. CDR3 size: 14 residues. CDR3 in amino acids: CSAGTGGSYTEAFF. Here the CDR3 DNA reads TGCAGCGCTGGGACAGGGGGATCATACACTGAAGCTTTCTTT.

This clone was recorded a few times. The chain joins TRBV29-1 to TRBJ2-1, with D possibly being TRBD1 (6 bases). This CDR3 is built from 12 residues. The V gene lost 7 bases and the J gene lost 6 bases, with 13 bases spanning the gap. Germline V gene sequence: CDR1 SQVTM, CDR2 ANQGSEA. The CDR3 nucleotides are TGCAGCGCCCTGACAGGACCCAATGAGCAGTTCTTC. Translation: CSALTGPNEQFF.

V usage is TRBV5-1 and J usage is TRBJ1-1, with D unresolved. CDR3 length: 14 amino acids. From germline, CDR1 is SGHRS and CDR2 YFSETQ. V lost 4 bases, J lost 4 bases, and 14 bases lay in between. CDR3 sequence: CASSREGMGTEAFF. The CDR3 bases are TGCGCCAGCAGCCGTGAGGGCATGGGCACTGAAGCTTTCTTT.

The CDR3 sequence: CASSFWTGGGQPQHF. CDR3 nucleotides: TGTGCCAGCAGCTTCTGGACAGGGGGTGGTCAGCCCCAGCATTTT. V is TRBV7-2 and J is TRBJ1-5, with 10 bases matching TRBD1. From germline, CDR1 is SGHTA and CDR2 FQGNSA. J gave up 6 bases and V 3 bases, and 5 bases lay outside the gene matches. This CDR3 spans 15 amino acids.

In this sample, this clone turned up a few times. The chain has TRBV19 and TRBJ1-3, with D uncertain. V was pared by 2 bases and J by 0 bases, with 11 bases between. The CDR3 has 16 amino acids. The germline V gene encodes CDR1 LNHDA and CDR2 SQIVND (reference sequence). As DNA, the CDR3 is TGTGCCAGTAGTATAATTTCCGGTTCCTCTGGAAACACCATATATTTT. Translation gives CASSIISGSSGNTIYF.

This clone was picked up many times. In nucleotides, the CDR3 is TGTGCCAGCAGCTTGGAACTAGCGGGTACGCAGTACTTC. This translates into CASSLELAGTQYF. This rearrangement joins TRBV5-6 to TRBJ2-7; TRBD2 aligns across 9 bases. This CDR3 is 13 amino acids long. V shed 0 bases, J shed 9 bases, and the junction held 4 bases outside the gene matches. Germline lookup yields CDR1 SGHDT and CDR2 YYEEEE.

The V call is TRBV11-2, the J call TRBJ2-3; 8 bases are shared with TRBD2. Per the germline V gene, CDR1 is SGHAT and CDR2 is FQNNGV. Unmatched junction bases numbered 4, after V lost 5 bases and J lost 0 bases. CDR3 size: 15 residues. The CDR3, as DNA: TGTGCCAGCAGCGTTAGCGGGGCTAGCACAGATACGCAGTATTTT. Translated: CASSVSGASTDTQYF.

Ten or more counts support this clone. This rearrangement joins TRBV9 to TRBJ1-1; D is uncertain. Germline values: CDR1 SGDLS, CDR2 YYNGEE. V was trimmed by 1 base and J by 3 bases, leaving 7 bases between them. The CDR3 has 13 amino acids. The CDR3 bases are TGTGCCAGCAGCGTAAACGGGGACACTGAAGCTTTCTTT. Amino acids: CASSVNGDTEAFF.

The chain carries TRBV11-1 and TRBJ2-3; the D gene is possibly TRBD2 (6 bases). Germline V gives CDR1 SGHAT, CDR2 FQDESV (reference sequence). V gave up 3 bases and J gave up 3 bases, with 10 bases separating them. This CDR3 contains 14 residues. CDR3 nucleotides: TGTGCCAGCAGCTTGGTCGGGGGAACAGATACGCAGTATTTT. Protein: CASSLVGGTDTQYF.

The chain joins TRBV28 to TRBJ1-2; possible D gene TRBD1, 6 bases. This CDR3 is 13 amino acids long. The V and J ends lost 3 bases and 10 bases respectively, with 15 bases between them. Germline V gene sequence: CDR1 MDHEN, CDR2 SYDVKM. The CDR3 DNA reads as TGTGCCAGCAGTTTCCGGGGGGCGCATTCCTACACCTTC. Amino acids: CASSFRGAHSYTF.

The chain couples TRBV6-5 to TRBJ1-6; no clear D. This CDR3 has 13 residues. V shed 7 bases and J shed 0 bases, with 4 bases lying between them. Looked up from germline, CDR1 is MNHEY and CDR2 is SVGAGI. CDR3 nucleotide sequence: TGTGCCAGCACGTACTCCTATAATTCACCCCTCCACTTT. Translated, it gives CASTYSYNSPLHF.

This chain connects TRBV25-1 to TRBJ1-2; D is unclear. Trimming took off 7 bases at V and 6 bases at J, with 9 bases between the two ends. The germline CDR1 and CDR2 sequences are MGHDK and SYGVNS. The CDR3 extends over 11 amino acids. DNA of the CDR3: TGTGCCAGCATGGCATACGATGGCTACACCTTC. Encoded protein: CASMAYDGYTF.

This chain connects TRBV10-3 to TRBJ2-1, with 9 bases that match TRBD1. V was pared by 3 bases and J by 8 bases, with 8 bases of the junction left unmatched. Germline V gives CDR1 ENHRY, CDR2 SYGVKD. CDR3 length equals 15 residues. The CDR3 sequence is CAISDLRQGDHEQFF. In nucleotides, the CDR3 is TGTGCCATCAGTGATTTGCGACAGGGGGATCATGAGCAGTTCTTC.

This clone was recorded a few times. The V and J genes are TRBV19 and TRBJ2-6, with D tentatively TRBD1 (6 bases). Germline V gene lookup returns CDR1 LNHDA and CDR2 SQIVND (reference sequence). The CDR3 has 15 residues. Trimming stripped 3 bases from V and 4 bases from J, with 10 bases between. CDR3 residues: CASSIMGAGANVLTF. The CDR3 nucleotides read TGTGCCAGTAGTATTATGGGGGCCGGGGCCAACGTCCTGACTTTC. The complete variable domain, with remaining parts taken from reference TRBV19 and TRBJ2-6, reads DGGITQSPKYLFRKEGQNVTLSCEQNLNHDAMYWYRQDPGQGLRLIYYSQIVNDFQKGDIAEGYSVSREKKESFPLTVTSAQKNPTAFYLCASSIMGAGANVLTFGAGSRLTVL.